One T cell receptor (beta chain) is described in this entry. Its specificity is not known. The entry originates in a study of CD4 T cells in relation to SARS-CoV-2 and coronaviruses. As for the study in general: The restricting HLA molecule for shared crossreactive spike epitopes was mapped.

The ends lost 5 bases at V and 5 bases at J; junction bases unmatched: 9. Germline V gene sequence: CDR1 KGHDR, CDR2 SFDVKD. The CDR3 has 15 amino acids. Study results and caveats: The cross-reactivity analysis covered only spike protein, not other viral proteins.

More than 8.5 x 10^4 naive or memory CD4+ cells were cultured with CEF peptides for approximately eleven days. The data were produced by immunoSEQ multiplex PCR, yet TCRdb's version contains in-frame clones alone and is incomplete. The table lists around 30,000 clones, about four fifths of them singletons. Sequencing was carried out using memory CD4+ T cells from PBMCs, cultured in vitro. The origin of this receptor is an adult with COVID-19. V gene TRBV24-1 combines with J gene TRBJ1-2, with TRBD1 matching over 8 bases. The CDR3 DNA is TGTGCCACCAGTGCTCCCGGACAGGGACCATATGGCTACACCTTC. Amino acid sequence: CATSAPGQGPYGYTF.